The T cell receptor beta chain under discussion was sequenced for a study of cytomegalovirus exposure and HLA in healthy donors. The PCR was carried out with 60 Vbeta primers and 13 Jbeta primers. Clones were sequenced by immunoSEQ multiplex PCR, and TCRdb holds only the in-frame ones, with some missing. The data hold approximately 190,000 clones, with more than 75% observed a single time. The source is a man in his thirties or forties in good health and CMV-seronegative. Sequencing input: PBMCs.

In nucleotides, the CDR3 is TGTGCCAGCAGCCGCAGGGGAACCAATCAGCCCCAGCATTTT. Encoded protein: CASSRRGTNQPQHF. The chain is built from TRBV7-2 and TRBJ1-5; maybe TRBD1 (6 bases). In germline, CDR1 is SGHTA, CDR2 FQGNSA. Trimming removed 5 bases from V and 3 bases from J, with 11 bases in between. The CDR3 is 14 amino acids.